The rows below give T cell receptor beta chains drawn from one sample of a study of early T cells in non-severe SARS-CoV-2 infection. TCRdb analysed the 5' RACE reads with MiXCR anew, one entry per CDR3 protein. The sample contains under 85,000 distinct CDR3 sequences, approximately 10% of which appear only once. The specimen was whole blood, collected at baseline. Receptors were obtained from an adult who was a healthcare worker with PCR-confirmed SARS-CoV-2 infection or an uninfected control (not recorded which). CDR3s include the opening cysteine and the closing phenylalanine or tryptophan. D genes are given only for firm matches. Expanded clones are given a class, and other clones once, few, many or no size at all.

TRBD2 | NA | TRBJ2-3 | TRBV20-1 | CSARVAGGTDTQYF | TGCAGTGCTAGGGTAGCGGGGGGCACAGATACGCAGTATTTT
NA | many | TRBJ1-1 | TRBV2 | CASSEYPSANTEAFF | TGTGCCAGCAGTGAATACCCCAGCGCGAACACTGAAGCTTTCTTT
NA | few | TRBJ2-1 | TRBV15 | CATSLGIGGGNEQFF | TGTGCCACCAGCCTCGGAATAGGTGGGGGTAATGAGCAGTTCTTC
NA | NA | TRBJ1-1 | TRBV7-9 | CASSLGPRGKNTEAFF | TGTGCCAGCAGCTTAGGGCCCAGGGGAAAAAACACTGAAGCTTTCTTT
NA | few | TRBJ1-2 | TRBV29-1 | CSVGQSHGYTF | TGCAGCGTTGGGCAGTCCCATGGCTACACCTTC
NA | many | TRBJ2-2 | TRBV19 | CASSSQGWFSRANTGELFF | TGTGCCAGTAGTAGCCAAGGGTGGTTTTCCCGCGCGAACACCGGGGAGCTGTTTTTT
NA | few | TRBJ2-3 | TRBV9 | CASSGPLWDTQYF | TGTGCCAGCAGCGGGCCCCTCTGGGATACGCAGTATTTT
TRBD2 | NA | TRBJ2-7 | TRBV20-1 | CSARSSGGYRSYEQYF | TGCAGTGCTAGATCCAGCGGGGGTTATCGCTCCTACGAGCAGTACTTC
NA | many | TRBJ2-5 | TRBV20-1 | CSARDPRGAGETQYF | TGCAGTGCTAGAGATCCCCGGGGGGCGGGAGAGACCCAGTACTTC
TRBD2 | NA | TRBJ2-2 | TRBV9 | CASSVGGRAPGELFF | TGTGCCAGCAGCGTGGGCGGGAGGGCCCCCGGGGAGCTGTTTTTT
TRBD1 | many | TRBJ2-2 | TRBV7-6 | CASSFQTGRNTGELFF | TGTGCCAGCAGCTTTCAGACAGGGCGGAACACCGGGGAGCTGTTTTTT
NA | NA | TRBJ2-3 | TRBV7-2 | CASSLYREGQYF | TGTGCCAGCAGCTTATACAGGGAAGGGCAGTATTTT
TRBD1 | many | TRBJ1-2 | TRBV12-5 | CASGLTGGFNYGYTF | TGTGCTAGTGGTTTGACAGGGGGATTTAACTATGGCTACACCTTC
TRBD1 | many | TRBJ1-2 | TRBV18 | CASSLGTATNYGYTF | TGTGCCAGCTCACTCGGGACAGCTACTAACTATGGCTACACCTTC
NA | few | TRBJ2-2 | TRBV11-2 | CASGLNTGELFF | TGTGCCAGCGGCCTGAACACCGGGGAGCTGTTTTTT
NA | many | TRBJ2-3 | TRBV7-8 | CASSPISFGASTDTQYF | TGTGCCAGCAGCCCCATCAGCTTCGGGGCTAGCACAGATACGCAGTATTTT
TRBD2 | few | TRBJ2-3 | TRBV14 | CASSQETTSADTQYF | TGTGCCAGCAGCCAGGAAACTACTAGCGCAGATACGCAGTATTTT
NA | NA | TRBJ1-2 | TRBV7-9 | CASSLAGGAGYTF | TGTGCCAGCAGCTTAGCGGGGGGTGCTGGCTACACCTTC
NA | many | TRBJ2-7 | TRBV11-2 | CASSFGRGPYDEQYF | TGTGCCAGCAGCTTCGGGCGGGGCCCGTATGACGAGCAGTACTTC
NA | many | TRBJ1-5 | TRBV24-1 | CATSPSSGVQPQHF | TGTGCCACCAGTCCCTCCTCCGGCGTTCAGCCCCAGCATTTT
NA | NA | TRBJ1-5 | TRBV5-5 | CASSSEGHYNQPQHF | TGTGCTAGCAGCTCAGAGGGACACTACAATCAGCCCCAGCATTTT
TRBD1 | few | TRBJ1-2 | TRBV5-1 | CASSPRTGIDGYTF | TGCGCCAGCAGCCCCCGGACAGGGATAGATGGCTACACCTTC
NA | NA | TRBJ2-7 | TRBV11-1 | CVSSPSWKASYEQYF | TGTGTCAGCAGCCCAAGCTGGAAGGCCTCCTACGAGCAGTACTTC
NA | many | TRBJ2-7 | TRBV7-2 | CASSLVSPSSFPYEQYF | TGTGCCAGCAGCTTAGTCTCTCCTAGCAGTTTCCCCTACGAGCAGTACTTC
NA | many | TRBJ2-1 | TRBV20-1 | CSAGTRRDGENEQFF | TGCAGTGCCGGGACGCGGCGGGATGGAGAAAATGAGCAGTTCTTC
NA | NA | TRBJ2-3 | TRBV3-1 | CASSQVPSDTQYF | TGTGCCAGCAGCCAAGTTCCTTCAGACACGCAGTATTTT
NA | NA | TRBJ1-1 | TRBV3-1 | CASSPDKNTEAFF | TGTGCCAGCAGCCCGGACAAGAACACTGAAGCTTTCTTT
NA | NA | TRBJ2-4 | TRBV20-1 | CSAEPNQGLLNIQYF | TGCAGTGCGGAACCCAATCAGGGGCTCCTGAACATTCAGTACTTC
NA | many | TRBJ2-7 | TRBV30 | CAWSVRSGTGEQYF | TGTGCCTGGAGTGTACGTTCAGGGACCGGGGAGCAGTACTTC
TRBD2 | few | TRBJ2-3 | TRBV15 | CATSSSGSTDTQYF | TGTGCCACCAGCAGTAGCGGGAGTACAGATACGCAGTATTTT
NA | NA | TRBJ1-1 | TRBV2 | CASSAYGSNTEAFF | TGTGCCAGCAGTGCCTACGGATCGAACACTGAAGCTTTCTTT
TRBD2 | NA | TRBJ2-5 | TRBV12-3/TRBV12-4 | CASNRGGGAGETQYF | TGTGCCAGCAACCGGGGGGGAGGCGCGGGAGAGACCCAGTACTTC
TRBD2 | few | TRBJ2-1 | TRBV11-3 | CASSSFGLAGGLNEQFF | TGTGCCAGCAGCTCCTTTGGACTAGCGGGGGGTCTCAATGAGCAGTTCTTC
NA | NA | TRBJ2-7 | TRBV18 | CASSPPRGRGSAYEQYF | TGTGCCAGCTCACCACCCCGGGGCCGGGGGTCTGCCTACGAGCAGTACTTC
NA | NA | TRBJ1-2 | TRBV27 | CASSFPGNYGYTF | TGTGCCAGCAGTTTCCCGGGAAACTATGGCTACACCTTC
NA | many | TRBJ1-4 | TRBV7-9 | CASSLGKTGAGEKLFF | TGTGCCAGCAGCTTAGGGAAGACAGGCGCCGGCGAAAAACTGTTTTTT